Listed here are 16 T cell receptor beta chains from one sample, sequenced in a study of glioma-infiltrating T cells after dendritic cell vaccination. Assay: immunoSEQ multiplex PCR; the TCRdb copy retains only in-frame clones and omits some. This table holds roughly 60,000 clones, about nine tenths found once. This sample's time point: after dendritic cell vaccination, including at tumor progression/relapse. Material: blood, obtained after dendritic cell vaccination. These TCRs come from a human donor with glioblastoma.

The J gene is TRBJ1-2, the V gene TRBV7-2; TRBD1 agrees at 11 bases. The germline gives CDR1 SGHTA, CDR2 FQGNSA. The V segment lost 5 bases and the J segment 7 bases; nucleotides outside the gene matches: 6. The CDR3 is made up of 14 amino acids. CDR3: CASSPGQGARGYTF. The CDR3 nucleotides are TGTGCCAGCAGCCCTGGACAGGGGGCGCGTGGCTACACCTTC.

J is TRBJ1-1 and V is TRBV5-5; unclear D gene. Germline V gene sequence: CDR1 SGHKS, CDR2 YYEKEE (reference sequence). The CDR3 is made up of 16 amino acids. Trimming took off 7 bases at V and 0 bases at J, with 19 bases between the two ends. CDR3 in amino acids: CASEYHYRQMNTEAFF. The CDR3 region has the DNA TGTGCCAGCGAATACCACTATAGGCAGATGAACACTGAAGCTTTCTTT.

The chain has TRBV27 and TRBJ1-1; D gene uncertain. This CDR3 comprises 15 residues. Germline lookup yields CDR1 MNHEY and CDR2 SMNVEV (reference sequence). Trimming stripped 5 bases from V and 0 bases from J, with 13 bases between. CDR3 DNA: TGTGCCAGCAGTCGTGGTAGTTCTATGAACACTGAAGCTTTCTTT. Amino acid sequence: CASSRGSSMNTEAFF.

This clone came up once. The V call is TRBV13, the J call TRBJ2-3; 13 bases are shared with TRBD2. Germline CDR1 is PRHDT and CDR2 is FYEKMQ (reference sequence). This CDR3 comprises 16 residues. V shed 3 bases, J shed 5 bases, and the junction held 5 bases outside the gene matches. CDR3 DNA sequence: TGTGCCAGCAGCTTCACTAGCGGGAGGGTTGAAGATACGCAGTATTTT. This translates into CASSFTSGRVEDTQYF.

This chain links TRBV29-1 with TRBJ2-3, with D hard to call. Germline CDR1 is SQVTM and CDR2 is ANQGSEA. This CDR3 region has 12 residues. The V end lost 4 bases, the J end lost 1 base, and 6 bases lay between the germline ends. CDR3 region: CSVVTGTDTQYF. In DNA, the CDR3 is TGCAGCGTTGTAACGGGCACAGATACGCAGTATTTT.

The J gene is TRBJ1-1, the V gene TRBV6-5; unclear D gene. This CDR3 is 14 amino acids long. The V gene lost 1 base and the J gene lost 5 bases, with 11 bases spanning the gap. CDR1 and CDR2 from the germline V gene are MNHEY and SVGAGI. DNA for the CDR3: TGTGCCAGCAGTTACTTGACTCCTGGGACTGAAGCTTTCTTT. It codes for CASSYLTPGTEAFF.

This rearrangement joins TRBV18 to TRBJ1-1; D gene unclear. Trimming cost V 6 bases and J 1 base, with 6 bases left between them. Germline CDR1 KGHSH, CDR2 LQKENI. The CDR3 length is 12 residues. CDR3 residues: CASSTGNTEAFF. Here the CDR3 DNA reads TGTGCCAGCTCGACTGGGAACACTGAAGCTTTCTTT.

The V call is TRBV27, the J call TRBJ2-7; possible D gene TRBD1, 6 bases. This CDR3 spans 14 amino acids. Germline CDR1 is MNHEY and CDR2 is SMNVEV (reference sequence). V was pared by 10 bases and J by 2 bases, with 18 bases between. The CDR3 DNA reads as TGTGCCACAATAAAGGGGGTAGGGCCCTACGAGCAGTACTTC. Its translation is CATIKGVGPYEQYF.

The V call is TRBV5-1, the J call TRBJ1-4; a weak D match, TRBD1 (6 bases). This CDR3 has 15 amino acids. Germline V gene sequence: CDR1 SGHRS, CDR2 YFSETQ. The V gene lost 4 bases and the J gene lost 3 bases, with 13 bases spanning the gap. CDR3 loop: CASSTTGQANEKLFF. In DNA, the CDR3 is TGCGCCAGCAGCACTACGGGACAAGCTAATGAAAAACTGTTTTTT.

The chain is built from TRBV30 and TRBJ1-3; a possible D gene is TRBD1 (5 bases). CDR3 length equals 15 residues. Germline lookup yields CDR1 GTSNPN and CDR2 SVGIG (reference sequence). The ends were cut back, 0 bases at V and 3 bases at J, with 12 bases in the middle. DNA for the CDR3: TGTGCCTGGAGTGTGAAGCTGGGGCTTGGAAACACCATATATTTT. Encoded protein: CAWSVKLGLGNTIYF.

The chain carries TRBV7-9 and TRBJ1-5; D unclear. The germline gives CDR1 SEHNR, CDR2 FQNEAQ (reference sequence). V lost 5 bases, J lost 4 bases, and 6 bases lay in between. The length of the CDR3 is 12 residues. CDR3 DNA: TGTGCCAGCAGCGGAGAAAATCAGCCCCAGCATTTT. Residues: CASSGENQPQHF.

The chain has TRBV9 and TRBJ2-5; D not certain. The CDR3 extends over 12 amino acids. V dropped 0 bases and J dropped 5 bases, with 5 bases sitting between them. The germline CDR1 and CDR2 sequences are SGDLS and YYNGEE. The DNA for the CDR3 is TGTGCCAGCAGCGTAGAAGAGGAGACCCAGTACTTC. Encoded protein: CASSVEEETQYF. Together with reference TRBV9 and TRBJ2-5, the CDR3 gives the full variable domain: DSGVTQTPKHLITATGQRVTLRCSPRSGDLSVYWYQQSLDQGLQFLIQYYNGEERAKGNILERFSAQQFPDLHSELNLSSLELGDSALYFCASSVEEETQYFGPGTRLLVL.

The rearrangement uses TRBV30 and TRBJ2-3, with 11 bases that match TRBD2. Germline V gene lookup returns CDR1 GTSNPN and CDR2 SVGIG (reference sequence). Trimming took 5 bases from V and 7 from J; bases not matched to a gene: 8. This CDR3 spans 14 amino acids. The CDR3 here is CAWGFSGRGNTQYF. The CDR3 coding sequence is TGTGCCTGGGGGTTTAGCGGGAGGGGGAATACGCAGTATTTT.

This clone was observed a few times. The chain combines TRBV5-1 with TRBJ2-7; 10 nucleotides line up with TRBD1. With 4 bases clipped from V and 5 bases from J, the junction kept 9 bases outside the gene matches. Germline loops: CDR1 SGHRS, CDR2 YFSETQ. The CDR3 sequence is 15 residues long. CDR3 sequence reads: CASSPGGTGVNEQYF. In DNA form, the CDR3 reads TGCGCCAGCAGCCCAGGCGGGACAGGGGTCAACGAGCAGTACTTC.

The J gene is TRBJ1-1, the V gene TRBV12-5, with a possible D match to TRBD1 (6 bases). Trimming cost V 1 base and J 11 bases, with 14 bases left between them. Germline V gene lookup returns CDR1 LGHNT and CDR2 FRNRAP. CDR3 length: 13 amino acids. The CDR3 DNA reads as TGTGCTAGTGGTTTGGACTACAGGGTGAAGGCTTTCTTT. Amino acid sequence: CASGLDYRVKAFF. Using reference TRBV12-5 and TRBJ1-1 for the parts outside the CDR3, the full variable domain is DARVTQTPRHKVTEMGQEVTMRCQPILGHNTVFWYRQTMMQGLELLAYFRNRAPLDDSGMPKDRFSAEMPDATLATLKIQPSEPRDSAVYFCASGLDYRVKAFFGQGTRLTVV.

The chain carries TRBV6-9 and TRBJ2-7, with D perhaps TRBD1 (5 bases). The CDR3 loop spans 17 amino acids. Trimming cost V 0 bases and J 4 bases, with 19 bases left between them. In germline, CDR1 is MNHGY, CDR2 SVAAGI. CDR3 DNA sequence: TGTGCCAGCAGTTATTCCCTTCGACAGAGAGATTATTACGAGCAGTACTTC. Its protein product is CASSYSLRQRDYYEQYF.